This T cell receptor (beta chain) was captured in a study of neoadjuvant anti-PD-1 for oral cavity cancer. Study overall: Before surgery, most patients got three to four biweekly 3 mg/kg nivolumab doses. Around day 43, patients without progression received a fourth nivolumab dose before surgery.

Analysis of PBMCs was direct, with no culture step. Most PBMC samples had approximately 470 ng input DNA in six replicates. This table comes from immunoSEQ multiplex PCR, and its TCRdb copy is limited to in-frame clones, with some not included. The table includes 30,000 to 35,000 clones, 87% detected once. The ends lost 3 bases at V and 1 base at J; junction bases unmatched: 0. The CDR3 sequence is 14 residues long. The germline V gene encodes CDR1 SGHRS and CDR2 YFSETQ. This chain links TRBV5-1 with TRBJ2-3; 9 bases line up with TRBD2. Source: PBMCs, taken before nivolumab (anti-PD-1) treatment. The clonotype originates from a person between 35 and 79 years old with oral cavity squamous cell carcinoma. CDR3: CASSSSGGTDTQYF. CDR3 nucleotide sequence: TGCGCCAGCAGCTCTAGCGGGGGCACAGATACGCAGTATTTT.